This T cell receptor (beta chain) stems from a study of blood T cell repertoires in COVID-19. Study information: Spain, Italy and the United States supplied samples that represented acute and convalescent COVID-19. T cells, B-cell-depleted T cells, or PBMCs provided the cDNA or gDNA that served as material.

How the authors handled the data: Amplified reference gene primers provided the basis for estimating nucleated cell counts. Method: immunoSEQ multiplex PCR; TCRdb's copy keeps in-frame clones and lacks some. V and J calls plus clone size are reproduced from that table; the DNA served to infer D and trimming. Among more than 150,000 clones listed, around nine tenths were seen once. V lost 5 bases and J 14 bases, leaving 17 bases between the germline ends. The CDR3 covers 12 residues. From germline, CDR1 is KGHSH and CDR2 LQKENI. The TCR was taken from a man in his forties or fifties with acute or convalescent COVID-19. This chain uses TRBV18 with TRBJ2-3, with D maybe TRBD1 (5 bases). Sequencing input: peripheral blood. This CDR3 reads CASSSDSLLGYF. In nucleotides, the CDR3 is TGTGCCAGCTCAAGTGACAGTCTCCTAGGGTATTTT.